Sequencing of this TCR beta chain was carried out in a study of blood T cell repertoires in COVID-19. This clone was recorded a few times. Data came from immunoSEQ multiplex PCR; TCRdb stores just in-frame clones and leaves some out. This table holds roughly 130,000 clones, roughly 80% found once. Germline CDR1 reads SGHTA; CDR2 reads FQGTGA. Trimming took 2 bases from V and 1 from J; bases not matched to a gene: 10. The CDR3 has 20 residues. This TCR was recovered from a man in his forties or fifties with acute or convalescent COVID-19. V is TRBV7-3 and J is TRBJ2-6; 11 positions agree with TRBD2. The specimen was peripheral blood. The CDR3 reads CASSLYASGGIISGANVLTF. The DNA for the CDR3 is TGTGCCAGCAGCTTATATGCTAGCGGGGGGATAATTTCTGGGGCCAACGTCCTGACTTTC. Looking up the rest from reference TRBV7-3 and TRBJ2-6 gives the full variable domain: GAGVSQTPSNKVTEKGKYVELRCDPISGHTALYWYRQSLGQGPEFLIYFQGTGAADDSGLPNDRFFAVRPEGSVSTLKIQRTERGDSAVYLCASSLYASGGIISGANVLTFGAGSRLTVL.